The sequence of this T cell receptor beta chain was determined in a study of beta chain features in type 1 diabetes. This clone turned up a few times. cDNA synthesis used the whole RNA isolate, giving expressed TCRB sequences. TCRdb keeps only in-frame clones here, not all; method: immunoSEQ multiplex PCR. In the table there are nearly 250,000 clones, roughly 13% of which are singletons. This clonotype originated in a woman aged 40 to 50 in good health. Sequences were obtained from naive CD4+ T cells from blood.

Here the CDR3 DNA reads TGTGCCAGCAGGCGGGACAGGGGGCTTTGGGAGACCCAGTACTTC. Amino acid sequence: CASRRDRGLWETQYF. The V gene is TRBV6-5, the J gene TRBJ2-5; 12 bases are a match to TRBD1. CDR1 and CDR2 from the germline V gene are MNHEY and SVGAGI. Trimming removed 6 bases from V and 5 bases from J; junction bases left unmatched: 7. The CDR3 sequence is 15 residues long.